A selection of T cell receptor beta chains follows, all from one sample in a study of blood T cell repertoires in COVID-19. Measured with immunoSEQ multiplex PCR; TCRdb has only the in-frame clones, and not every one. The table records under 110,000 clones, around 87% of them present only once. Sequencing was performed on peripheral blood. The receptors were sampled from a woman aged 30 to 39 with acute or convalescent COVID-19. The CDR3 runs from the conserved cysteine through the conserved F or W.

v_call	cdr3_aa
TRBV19	CASTLTGGYEKLFF
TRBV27	CASSPLNNEQFF
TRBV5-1	CASTFSGTDTQYF
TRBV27	CASSPQGSGNEQFF
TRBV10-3	CAISEVGQPSYEQYF
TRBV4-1	CASSQGQGDPYEQYF
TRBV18	CASSYGDSYEQYF
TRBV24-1	CATSLTGYEQYF
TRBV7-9	CASSQHRVSTDTQYF
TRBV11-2	CASSFGQFRDEQYF
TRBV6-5	CASTPRQGHTEAFF
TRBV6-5	CASVRQGDEKLFF
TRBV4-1	CASSQRTSGGYEQYF
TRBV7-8	CASSLARSTDYNEQFF